This T cell receptor (beta chain) is drawn from a study of T cells after yellow fever vaccination. Study-wide findings and caveats: Relatively few clonotypes were ones that appeared in both CD4 and CD8 compartments. After the booster, 96% of CD4 and more than 75% of CD8 primary-response clones were re-detected.

Germline CDR1 and CDR2: SGHRS and YFSETQ. V lost 4 bases, J lost 1 base, and 4 bases stayed unmatched. The CDR3 extends over 14 amino acids. A single record per CDR3 protein comes from TCRdb applying MiXCR to the 5' RACE reads. The sample gives roughly 400,000 distinct CDR3 sequences, about 19% of which show up once; roughly a sixth is in the top ten. This clonotype was recorded a few times. What it binds is unknown. This receptor was identified in a man aged 18 to 30 who received the YFV17D yellow fever vaccine. V is TRBV5-1 and J is TRBJ2-5, with 7 bases aligning to TRBD1. This material consisted of PBMCs, taken before the yellow fever booster vaccination. CDR3 DNA: TGCGCCAGCAGCCTGAGGGACAGCCAAGAGACCCAGTACTTC. It encodes CASSLRDSQETQYF.